This TCR beta chain was recovered during a study of radiation and T cells in renal cell carcinoma. Study results and limitations: From baseline, blood top tumor clonotypes peaked at 2 weeks post-radiation.

Sample time point: baseline pretreatment blood. The treatment here: 15 Gy SBRT to primary tumor, nephrectomy 4 weeks later. After SBRT, blood was collected at 2 and 4 weeks, plus baseline. The patient's renal cell carcinoma had clear cell pathology. Per germline, CDR1 LGHNA and CDR2 YSLEER. Trimming shortened V by 0 bases and J by 0 bases, and 11 bases separated the two germline ends. CDR3 size: 16 residues. With respect to this clone: The antigen is not known.

Some clones are missing from TCRdb's copy, which holds only in-frame ones; the method was immunoSEQ multiplex PCR. The sample carries 94,000 or so clones, about four fifths recorded once. The chain recombines TRBV4-3 with TRBJ1-2; D not resolved. Sequencing used blood, obtained from a patient whose treatment included radiotherapy and nephrectomy. This receptor was obtained from a man aged 55-75 years with renal cell carcinoma. The CDR3 is CASSQDMESANYGYTF. DNA of the CDR3: TGCGCCAGCAGCCAAGATATGGAATCAGCTAACTATGGCTACACCTTC.